Detailed here is one T cell receptor beta chain. What it binds is unknown. The sample is drawn from a study of graft-versus-host responses after intestinal transplantation. About the study: Multivisceral, liver-intestinal, or isolated intestinal transplants were performed in recipients. Uniformly, recipients were administered anti-thymocyte globulin induction with subsequent tacrolimus and steroids for around three years.

Repertoires were generated with immunoSEQ multiplex PCR, while TCRdb's copy carries only in-frame clones and drops some. Counted here are about 41,000 clones, approximately 95% occurring once; the ten biggest clones make up approximately 0.54%. Study-wide results and caveats: Recipient-marrow GvH clones were detected, some having first appeared in ileum or blood. An association linked early post-transplant HvG declines with peak circulating GvH clone levels.

The clonotype comes from a human donor who was the organ donor for an intestinal transplant. The source was unstimulated CD8+ T cells sorted from spleen or lymph node cells, collected before transplant.

CDR3 sequence reads: CASSPTGFTDTQYF. Written as DNA, the CDR3 is TGTGCCAGCAGCCCCACAGGGTTCACAGATACGCAGTATTTT. V usage is TRBV5-4 and J usage is TRBJ2-3, with a possible D match to TRBD1 (6 bases). Germline V gene lookup returns CDR1 SGHNT and CDR2 YYREEE (reference sequence). V shed 4 bases and J shed 2 bases, with 11 bases lying between them. The CDR3 length is 14 residues.